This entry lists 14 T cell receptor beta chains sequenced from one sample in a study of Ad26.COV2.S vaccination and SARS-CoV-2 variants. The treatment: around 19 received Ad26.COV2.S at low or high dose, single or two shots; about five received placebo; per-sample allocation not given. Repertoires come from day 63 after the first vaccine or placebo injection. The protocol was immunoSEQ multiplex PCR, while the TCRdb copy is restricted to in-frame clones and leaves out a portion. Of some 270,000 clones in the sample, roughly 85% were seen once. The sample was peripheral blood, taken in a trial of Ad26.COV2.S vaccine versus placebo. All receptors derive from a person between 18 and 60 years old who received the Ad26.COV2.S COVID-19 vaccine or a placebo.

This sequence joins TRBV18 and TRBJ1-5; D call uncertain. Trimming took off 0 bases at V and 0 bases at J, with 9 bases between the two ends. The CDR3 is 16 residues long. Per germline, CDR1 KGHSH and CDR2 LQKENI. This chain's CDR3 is CASSPPGFHSNQPQHF. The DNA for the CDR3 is TGTGCCAGCTCACCACCAGGGTTCCATAGCAATCAGCCCCAGCATTTT.

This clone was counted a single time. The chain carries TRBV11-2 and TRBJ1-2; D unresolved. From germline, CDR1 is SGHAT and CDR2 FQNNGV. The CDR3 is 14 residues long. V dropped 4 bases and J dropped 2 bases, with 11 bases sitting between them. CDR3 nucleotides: TGTGCCAGCAGCTCGGCGAGAGCGAACTATGGCTACACCTTC. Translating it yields CASSSARANYGYTF.

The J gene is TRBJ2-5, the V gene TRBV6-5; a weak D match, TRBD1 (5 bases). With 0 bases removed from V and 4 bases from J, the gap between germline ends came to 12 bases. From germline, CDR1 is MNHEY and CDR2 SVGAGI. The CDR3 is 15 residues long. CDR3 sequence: CASSYSGRVGETQYF. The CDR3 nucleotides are TGTGCCAGCAGTTACTCTGGCAGGGTGGGAGAGACCCAGTACTTC.

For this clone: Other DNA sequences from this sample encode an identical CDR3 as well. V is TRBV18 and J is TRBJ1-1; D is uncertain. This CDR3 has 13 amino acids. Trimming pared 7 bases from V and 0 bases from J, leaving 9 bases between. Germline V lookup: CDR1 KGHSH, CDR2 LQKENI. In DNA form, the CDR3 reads TGTGCCAGCTTTGGCCAGTTGAACACTGAAGCTTTCTTT. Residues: CASFGQLNTEAFF.

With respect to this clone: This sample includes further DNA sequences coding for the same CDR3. The CDR3 bases are TGTGCCTGGAGTGTGTCGGGCAATCAGCCCCAGCATTTT. Its protein product is CAWSVSGNQPQHF. The chain combines TRBV30 with TRBJ1-5, with D unclear. The CDR3 runs to 13 residues. With 0 bases removed from V and 2 bases from J, the gap between germline ends came to 5 bases. Germline CDR1 and CDR2: GTSNPN and SVGIG (reference sequence).

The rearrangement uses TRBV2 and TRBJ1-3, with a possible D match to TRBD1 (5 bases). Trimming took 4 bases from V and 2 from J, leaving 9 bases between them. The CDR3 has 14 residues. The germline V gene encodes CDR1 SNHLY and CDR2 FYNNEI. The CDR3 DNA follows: TGTGCCAGCAGTGCGGGGGGTACTGGAAACACCATATATTTT. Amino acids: CASSAGGTGNTIYF.

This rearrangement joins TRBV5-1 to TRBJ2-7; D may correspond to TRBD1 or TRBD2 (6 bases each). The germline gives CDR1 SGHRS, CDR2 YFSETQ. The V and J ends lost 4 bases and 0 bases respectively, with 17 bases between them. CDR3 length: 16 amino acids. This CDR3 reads CASSGERGESSYEQYV. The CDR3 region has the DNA TGCGCCAGCAGCGGGGAGAGGGGGGAAAGCTCCTACGAGCAGTACGTC.

For the CDR3, the DNA is TGTGCCAGTAGTCCTCCGGACAGGGGGCAGATCTATGGCTACACCTTC. It is translated as CASSPPDRGQIYGYTF. The chain couples TRBV19 to TRBJ1-2, with 11 nucleotides matching TRBD1. CDR1 and CDR2 from the germline V gene are LNHDA and SQIVND (reference sequence). The CDR3 contains 16 residues. With 5 bases clipped from V and 4 bases from J, the junction kept 9 bases outside the gene matches.

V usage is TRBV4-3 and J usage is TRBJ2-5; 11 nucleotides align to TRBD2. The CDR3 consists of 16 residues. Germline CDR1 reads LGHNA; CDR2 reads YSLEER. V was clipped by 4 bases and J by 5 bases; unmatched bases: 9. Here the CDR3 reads CASSPDLAGGPETQYF. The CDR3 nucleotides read TGCGCCAGCAGCCCAGACTTAGCGGGAGGGCCTGAGACCCAGTACTTC.

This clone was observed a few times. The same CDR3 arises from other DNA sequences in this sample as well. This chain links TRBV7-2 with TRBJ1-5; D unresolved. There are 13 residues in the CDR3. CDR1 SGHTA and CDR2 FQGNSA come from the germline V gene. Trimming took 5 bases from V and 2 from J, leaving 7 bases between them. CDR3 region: CASSPQGNQPQHF. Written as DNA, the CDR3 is TGTGCCAGCAGCCCCCAGGGCAATCAGCCCCAGCATTTT.

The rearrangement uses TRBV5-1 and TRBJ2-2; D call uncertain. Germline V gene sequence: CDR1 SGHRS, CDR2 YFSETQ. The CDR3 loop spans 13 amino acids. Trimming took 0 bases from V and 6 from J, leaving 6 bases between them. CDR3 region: CASSLEGPGELFF. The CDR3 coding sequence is TGCGCCAGCAGCTTGGAAGGACCCGGGGAGCTGTTTTTT.

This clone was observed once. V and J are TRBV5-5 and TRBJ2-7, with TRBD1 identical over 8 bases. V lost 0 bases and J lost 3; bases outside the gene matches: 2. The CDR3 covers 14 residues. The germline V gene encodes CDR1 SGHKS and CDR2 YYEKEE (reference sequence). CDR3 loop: CASSLDRGVYEQYV. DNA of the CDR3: TGTGCCAGCAGCTTGGACAGGGGGGTCTACGAGCAGTACGTC.

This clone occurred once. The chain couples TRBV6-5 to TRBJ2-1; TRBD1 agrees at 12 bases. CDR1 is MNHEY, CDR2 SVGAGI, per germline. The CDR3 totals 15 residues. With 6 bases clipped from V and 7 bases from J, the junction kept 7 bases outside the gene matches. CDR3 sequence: CASSTGTGGGNEQFF. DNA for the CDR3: TGTGCCAGCAGCACCGGGACAGGGGGCGGGAATGAGCAGTTCTTC.

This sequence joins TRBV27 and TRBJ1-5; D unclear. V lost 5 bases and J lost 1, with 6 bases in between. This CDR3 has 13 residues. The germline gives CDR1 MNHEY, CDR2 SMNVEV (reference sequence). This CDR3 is CASSRTSNQPQHF. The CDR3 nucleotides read TGTGCCAGCAGTCGTACAAGCAATCAGCCCCAGCATTTT.